This TCR beta chain was captured in a study of T cells in tuberculosis. After thawing and overnight rest, PBMC were stained with GMM-loaded CD1B tetramer, viability dye and anti-CD3 for sorting. The CD1B tetramers carried C32 glucose monomycolate purified from Rhodococcus equi. Data came from immunoSEQ multiplex PCR; TCRdb stores just in-frame clones and leaves some out. This sample carries about 58,000 clones, 88% of them seen once, and the ten largest clones take 20% to 25%. The V and J ends lost 4 bases and 3 bases respectively, with 10 bases between them. The CDR3 is made up of 14 amino acids. CDR1 is MNHEY and CDR2 is SVGAGI in the germline V gene.

The sequence came from an adult woman with latent tuberculosis. The sample was CD1b-GMM tetramer-negative cells sorted from PBMCs. V gene TRBV6-5 combines with J gene TRBJ1-5; a possible D gene is TRBD1 (5 bases). The CDR3 DNA reads as TGTGCCAGCAGTTTAAGGGGCGTCAATCAGCCCCAGCATTTT. Encoded protein: CASSLRGVNQPQHF.